The rows below give T cell receptor beta chains drawn from one sample of a study of T cells in localized non-small cell lung cancer. Clones were read by immunoSEQ multiplex PCR, and TCRdb kept only the in-frame ones, dropping some. The top ten hold 17% of the sample, which has about 46,000 clones, about 76% seen once. Source: peripheral blood mononuclear cells, taken before any cancer treatment. Source of these receptors: a man between 35 and 75 years old with stage III lung adenocarcinoma. Each CDR3 is given with its conserved first and last residue. Each record gives: CDR3 protein, V gene, clone size. Not all rows give a size; the values are once, few, many and, for expanded clones, a class.

cdr3_aa: CASSPGNYEQYF; v_call: TRBV5-6; clone_size: .
cdr3_aa: CASSLIREKLFF; v_call: TRBV19; clone_size: .
cdr3_aa: CASRTGFGNTEAFF; v_call: TRBV27; clone_size: .
cdr3_aa: CASSATGYLNEKLFF; v_call: TRBV6-6; clone_size: .
cdr3_aa: CASSLGTSKYEQYF; v_call: TRBV27; clone_size: .
cdr3_aa: CATSRDQPGSYEQYF; v_call: TRBV15; clone_size: few
cdr3_aa: CASSLAGGPYEQYF; v_call: TRBV18; clone_size: .
cdr3_aa: CASSSGGPSGNTIYF; v_call: TRBV27; clone_size: .
cdr3_aa: CASSAEGGETQYF; v_call: TRBV9; clone_size: .
cdr3_aa: CASSFGSYEQYF; v_call: TRBV13; clone_size: .
cdr3_aa: CASSLRLAGGPPYNEQFF; v_call: TRBV11-2; clone_size: once
cdr3_aa: CASSFNQGTSEQYF; v_call: TRBV7-2; clone_size: once
cdr3_aa: CASSLSSWRQGHNTQYF; v_call: TRBV7-8; clone_size: .
cdr3_aa: CASSPPLQGASDTQYF; v_call: TRBV5-6; clone_size: .
cdr3_aa: CASSQDLGTARHNEQFF; v_call: TRBV4-1; clone_size: .
cdr3_aa: CASSKTASYEQYF; v_call: TRBV27; clone_size: .
cdr3_aa: CASSLDGVGTDTQYF; v_call: TRBV11-1; clone_size: .
cdr3_aa: CASSLSPGQLTNYGYTF; v_call: TRBV7-2; clone_size: .
cdr3_aa: CASKGGQGELWYSPLHF; v_call: TRBV2; clone_size: once
cdr3_aa: CASSQDQGYKEKLFF; v_call: TRBV4-2; clone_size: .
cdr3_aa: CAIRRGQGSPGELFF; v_call: TRBV10-3; clone_size: few
cdr3_aa: CASSLSKGQGTGELFF; v_call: TRBV27; clone_size: once
cdr3_aa: CASGGGDLMETQYF; v_call: TRBV6-5; clone_size: .
cdr3_aa: CASSSATEGTEAFF; v_call: TRBV5-4; clone_size: .
cdr3_aa: CASSLLQGLRNTIYF; v_call: TRBV7-8; clone_size: once
cdr3_aa: CASSLRDRYTEAFF; v_call: TRBV7-8; clone_size: .
cdr3_aa: CASSLNSGTFTYEQYF; v_call: TRBV11-2; clone_size: .
cdr3_aa: CASSPPPGTGTSWGSNQPQHF; v_call: TRBV28; clone_size: .
cdr3_aa: CASSFEPGQLNTEAFF; v_call: TRBV5-1; clone_size: .
cdr3_aa: CASSAHLSGEYNEQFF; v_call: TRBV9; clone_size: .
cdr3_aa: CASSGGLAGHPSTDTQYF; v_call: TRBV19; clone_size: .